A single sample is the source of the 17 T cell receptor beta chains below, sequenced in a study of T cells in Graves' hyperthyroidism and ophthalmopathy. Template material for amplifying TCR beta CDR3 regions consisted of RNA transcripts. Initially, a first-round RT-PCR of the TCR CDR3 employed the HTBI primer set. Each CDR3 protein is one row after TCRdb ran MiXCR on the multiplex PCR reads. This table holds some 740,000 distinct CDR3 sequences, about 15% found once. Sequenced: blood. These receptors came from a woman younger than 30 with Graves' hyperthyroidism.

The sample holds many counts of this clonotype. This sequence joins TRBV6-2 or TRBV6-3 and TRBJ1-6; 7 positions match TRBD1. The CDR3 extends over 14 amino acids. Germline V CDR1 and CDR2: MNHEY, SVGEGT. Trimming took 5 bases from V and 6 from J; bases not matched to a gene: 4. DNA for the CDR3: TGTGCCAGCAGTGCGGGACAGCCTAATTCACCCCTCCACTTT. Its translation: CASSAGQPNSPLHF.

Details on this clonotype: A much larger clone lies a single base off, so this may be a read error. The rearrangement links TRBV7-9 to TRBJ2-5, with D possibly TRBD1 on 5 matching bases. Trimming took 4 bases from V and 1 from J, leaving 13 bases between them. This CDR3 has 15 amino acids. Germline lookup yields CDR1 SEHNR and CDR2 FQNEAQ (reference sequence). CDR3 DNA sequence: TGTGCCAGCAGCTCCTCAGGGCGCCCCCAAGAGACCCAGTACTTC. It specifies CASSSSGRPQETQYF.

This clonotype was seen a handful of times. This chain joins TRBV14 and TRBJ1-1; 8 positions agree with TRBD1. This CDR3 contains 14 residues. The J segment lost 6 bases and the V segment lost 3 bases, leaving 6 bases of the junction unmatched. Per the germline V gene, CDR1 is SGHDN and CDR2 is FVKESK. The CDR3 DNA reads as TGTGCCAGCAGCCATACAGGGGGAAACGCTGAAGCTTTCTTT. Translated: CASSHTGGNAEAFF.

This clonotype was seen at least ten times. The rearrangement links TRBV2 to TRBJ1-3; D unclear. Germline CDR1 reads SNHLY; CDR2 reads FYNNEI. This CDR3 region has 14 residues. V was trimmed by 3 bases and J by 0 bases, leaving 6 bases between them. CDR3 loop: CASSDGLSGNTIYF. The CDR3 nucleotides are TGTGCCAGCAGTGACGGGCTCTCTGGAAACACCATATATTTT.

There are many counts of this clonotype. V usage is TRBV12-3 or TRBV12-4 and J usage is TRBJ1-1, with D unresolved. The V gene lost 1 base and the J gene lost 2 bases, with 11 bases spanning the gap. The CDR3 covers 15 residues. CDR3 bases: TGTGCCAGCAGTTTAGTTAGGGTCGTCAACACTGAAGCTTTCTTT. This codes for CASSLVRVVNTEAFF.

There are many counts of this clonotype. V usage is TRBV12-5 and J usage is TRBJ2-1; 7 nucleotides agree with TRBD2. Germline V gene data show CDR1 as LGHNT and CDR2 as FRNRAP. The J segment lost 4 bases and the V segment lost 3 bases, leaving 12 bases of the junction unmatched. The CDR3 totals 17 residues. CDR3 sequence (DNA): TGTGCTAGTGGTTTCGAAATCCGGGACTACCCGTACAATGAGCAGTTCTTC. It codes for CASGFEIRDYPYNEQFF.

This clonotype appeared many times. The chain uses TRBV7-6 and TRBJ2-7, with no clear D. Germline values: CDR1 SGHVS, CDR2 FNYEAQ. The ends were cut back, 5 bases at V and 5 bases at J, with 13 bases in the middle. The CDR3 has 13 amino acids. DNA for the CDR3: TGTGCCAGCAGCAACTCTTGGTCCCACGAGCAGTACTTC. Amino acid sequence: CASSNSWSHEQYF.

This clonotype was observed at least ten times. One junction end disagrees with the germline gene, perhaps due to a read error. The chain recombines TRBV20-1 with TRBJ2-5; no clear D gene. Germline values: CDR1 DFQATT, CDR2 SNEGSKA (reference sequence). The CDR3 consists of 14 residues. The CDR3 DNA reads TGCAGTGCCGAGGCCAGGTTGGGCCAAAAGACCCAGTACTTC. It is translated as CSAEARLGQKTQYF.

This clonotype showed up many times. This rearrangement joins TRBV6-2 or TRBV6-3 to TRBJ2-2; TRBD2 agrees at 12 bases. The CDR3 contains 16 residues. Trimming at V came to 5 bases and at J to 4 bases, leaving 5 bases not matched to a gene. Germline V lookup: CDR1 MNHEY, CDR2 SVGEGT. The CDR3 sequence: CASSTLAGGFTGELFF. The DNA of the CDR3 is TGTGCCAGCAGTACACTAGCGGGAGGTTTCACCGGGGAGCTGTTTTTT.

This clonotype was picked up many times. This sequence joins TRBV2 and TRBJ2-3, with a weak D call TRBD1 (5 bases). Germline V gene lookup returns CDR1 SNHLY and CDR2 FYNNEI. Trimming left V 4 bases short and J 3 bases short, with 11 bases between. This CDR3 comprises 14 residues. The CDR3: CASSGQGFTDTQYF. CDR3 nucleotide sequence: TGTGCCAGCAGTGGTCAGGGTTTTACAGATACGCAGTATTTT.

This clonotype was recorded at least ten times. The chain employs TRBV27 and TRBJ2-7, with D unclear. Germline assignment: CDR1 MNHEY and CDR2 SMNVEV (reference sequence). This CDR3 spans 17 amino acids. Trimming shortened V by 3 bases and J by 2 bases, and 20 bases separated the two germline ends. The CDR3 loop is CASSFTGPRFGAYEQYF. For the CDR3, the DNA is TGTGCCAGCAGTTTCACCGGACCCAGGTTCGGAGCCTACGAGCAGTACTTC.

This clonotype was observed at least ten times. V is TRBV5-1 and J is TRBJ1-1; possible D gene TRBD1, 5 bases. V lost 0 bases and J 3 bases, leaving 12 bases between the germline ends. CDR1 SGHRS and CDR2 YFSETQ come from the germline V gene. There are 15 residues in the CDR3. CDR3 nucleotide sequence: TGCGCCAGCAGCTTGGATTGGGGCCGTGACACTGAAGCTTTCTTT. Protein sequence: CASSLDWGRDTEAFF.

The rearrangement uses TRBV7-3 and TRBJ2-7; D possibly corresponds to TRBD2 (5 bases). V lost 1 base, J lost 7 bases, and 17 bases lay in between. Germline lookup yields CDR1 SGHTA and CDR2 FQGTGA. The CDR3 runs to 15 residues. CDR3 sequence (DNA): TGTGCCAGCAGCTTAAGGCTAGCTTCTAATGGGGAGCAGTACTTC. Residues: CASSLRLASNGEQYF.

This clonotype was seen a few times. CDR3 nucleotide sequence: TGTGCCAGCAGGGCCACTAGCTCGAACACCGGGGAGCTGTTTTTT. This translates into CASRATSSNTGELFF. The chain carries TRBV2 and TRBJ2-2, with TRBD2 as a possible D gene (6 bases). Germline CDR1 and CDR2: SNHLY and FYNNEI. The V end was cut by 6 bases, the J end by 0 bases, with 11 bases between. The CDR3 sequence is 15 residues long.

This clonotype has only a few counts. The rearrangement links TRBV7-9 to TRBJ2-2; 7 bases are shared with TRBD1. CDR3 size: 15 residues. V lost 2 bases, J lost 5 bases, and 5 bases stayed unmatched. Germline CDR1 SEHNR, CDR2 FQNEAQ (reference sequence). CDR3 residues: CASSLRGQKTGELFF. DNA of the CDR3: TGTGCCAGCAGCTTAAGGGGACAGAAAACCGGGGAGCTGTTTTTT.

The table lists this clonotype with a few counts. The CDR3 protein is CAWRVRREGLEQYF. CDR3 sequence (DNA): TGTGCCTGGAGGGTTAGGCGGGAGGGCCTCGAGCAGTACTTC. The V and J genes are TRBV30 and TRBJ2-7; TRBD2 matches 9 bases. Germline CDR1 and CDR2: GTSNPN and SVGIG (reference sequence). The CDR3 runs 14 residues. V trimming: 3 bases; J trimming: 6 bases; junction bases outside the gene matches: 9.

This clonotype occurred many times. CDR3 protein: CASRSGTSYEQYF. The CDR3 DNA reads as TGTGCCAGCAGGTCCGGGACTAGCTACGAGCAGTACTTC. The V and J genes are TRBV7-9 and TRBJ2-7, with TRBD2 identical over 8 bases. CDR3 length equals 13 residues. After removal of 6 bases from V and 3 bases from J, the junction contained 4 bases not matched to a gene. CDR1 and CDR2 from the germline V gene are SEHNR and FQNEAQ (reference sequence).